One sample yielded the 29 T cell receptor beta chains listed below, sequenced in a study of blood T cells in healthy people across ages. The authors ran a second PCR of about 7 to 11 cycles using a sample-barcoded 5' primer and a J-beta primer mix. TCRdb recomputed calls from the 5' RACE reads with MiXCR, one row per CDR3 protein. The sample records about a million distinct CDR3 sequences, roughly 52% being singletons. The sequencing sample was made of blood. The source is a man under 40 in good health.

This clonotype showed up just a few times. The chain employs TRBV9 and TRBJ2-7; TRBD1 aligns across 8 bases. The CDR3 extends over 14 amino acids. Germline CDR1 SGDLS, CDR2 YYNGEE. V trimming: 2 bases; J trimming: 2 bases; junction bases outside the gene matches: 3. The CDR3 region is CASSVSGQAYEQYF. The CDR3 region has the DNA TGTGCCAGCAGCGTTTCGGGACAGGCCTACGAGCAGTACTTC.

This clonotype has more than one count but fewer than ten. This chain joins TRBV5-5 and TRBJ1-2, with D possibly being TRBD1 (5 bases). V shed 0 bases and J shed 7 bases, with 13 bases lying between them. This CDR3 region has 14 residues. Germline V lookup: CDR1 SGHKS, CDR2 YYEKEE (reference sequence). CDR3 sequence reads: CASSLAGDARGYTF. For the CDR3, the DNA is TGTGCCAGCAGCTTGGCCGGGGACGCGCGTGGCTACACCTTC.

The gene calls are TRBV28 and TRBJ1-2; D is undetermined. The CDR3 consists of 12 residues. Germline V gives CDR1 MDHEN, CDR2 SYDVKM. The CDR3 region has the DNA TGTGCAACAGCGAGGACCTCTTATGGCTACACCTTC. It is translated as CATARTSYGYTF.

The CDR3 spells CASSEQAINQPQHF. The CDR3 DNA sequence: TGTGCCAGCAGTGAACAGGCGATCAATCAGCCCCAGCATTTT. The chain carries TRBV6-1 and TRBJ1-5; D is unresolved. This CDR3 has 14 residues. Trimming took 2 bases from V and 3 from J, leaving 8 bases between them. Germline CDR1 and CDR2: MNHNS and SASEGT.

The V gene is TRBV7-2, the J gene TRBJ2-4, with 9 bases that match TRBD2. TRBJ2-7 explains the end of the DNA better; the J call may be wrong. The CDR3 is 15 residues long. Germline-derived CDR1 and CDR2 are SGHTA and FQGNSA. In DNA, the CDR3 is TGTGCCAGCAGCTTTATACAGCGGGGGGCCTACGAGCAGTACTTC. Amino acid sequence: CASSFIQRGAYEQYF.

The V gene is TRBV10-3, the J gene TRBJ1-1; D is unclear. Germline V gene data show CDR1 as ENHRY and CDR2 as SYGVKD. V lost 0 bases, J lost 7 bases, and 6 bases lay in between. CDR3 length equals 12 residues. The CDR3 sequence is CAISESKGEAFF. The DNA of the CDR3 is TGTGCCATCAGTGAGTCGAAGGGTGAAGCTTTCTTT.

CDR3 DNA sequence: TGCAGCGGGGAAATATCCTACAATGAGCAGTTCTTC. As protein: CSGEISYNEQFF. The chain recombines TRBV29-1 with TRBJ2-1; D unresolved. The CDR3 runs 12 residues. Germline loops: CDR1 SQVTM, CDR2 ANQGSEA. V lost 7 bases and J 1 base, leaving 8 bases between the germline ends.

The V gene is TRBV20-1, the J gene TRBJ1-6; D remains unclear. The CDR3 consists of 13 residues. Trimming took 6 bases from V and 3 from J, leaving 9 bases between them. Germline CDR1 DFQATT, CDR2 SNEGSKA (reference sequence). The chain's CDR3 is CSATSYYNSPLHF. DNA of the CDR3: TGCAGTGCAACATCTTACTATAATTCACCCCTCCACTTT.

In this sample, this clonotype turned up a few times. The chain couples TRBV29-1 to TRBJ1-2, with D possibly TRBD1 on 6 matching bases. Germline CDR1 SQVTM, CDR2 ANQGSEA. The V end lost 4 bases, the J end lost 2 bases, and 8 bases lay between the germline ends. This CDR3 spans 12 amino acids. Here the CDR3 reads CSVVGGNYGYTF. CDR3 bases: TGCAGCGTTGTAGGGGGAAACTATGGCTACACCTTC. Based on the CDR3 plus reference TRBV29-1 and TRBJ1-2, the full variable domain is SAVISQKPSRDICQRGTSLTIQCQVDSQVTMMFWYRQQPGQSLTLIATANQGSEATYESGFVIDKFPISRPNLTFSTLTVSNMSPEDSSIYLCSVVGGNYGYTFGSGTRLTVV.

This clonotype appeared a few times. The V and J genes are TRBV5-6 and TRBJ1-1, with a weak D call TRBD1 (6 bases). This CDR3 has 12 amino acids. V gave up 5 bases and J gave up 9 bases, with 14 bases separating them. Looked up from germline, CDR1 is SGHDT and CDR2 is YYEEEE. CDR3 in amino acids: CASSTWGDKAFF. CDR3 in DNA: TGTGCCAGCAGTACATGGGGGGACAAAGCTTTCTTT.

This clonotype has a handful of counts. This rearrangement joins TRBV20-1 to TRBJ1-5; 7 nucleotides line up with TRBD1. CDR3 length: 15 amino acids. The V segment lost 6 bases and the J segment 5 bases; nucleotides outside the gene matches: 13. Per the germline V gene, CDR1 is DFQATT and CDR2 is SNEGSKA (reference sequence). CDR3 coding DNA: TGCAGTGCCGTCATCCCGACAGGGTACGATCAGCCCCAGCATTTT. Residues: CSAVIPTGYDQPQHF.

The chain recombines TRBV20-1 with TRBJ1-2; D might be TRBD1 (5 bases). The germline V gene has CDR1 DFQATT and CDR2 SNEGSKA (reference sequence). V was cut by 5 bases and J by 3 bases, with 10 bases left in between. This CDR3 has 12 residues. The CDR3 DNA reads as TGCAGTGCTGGGGGGACCTACTATGGCTACACCTTC. It is translated as CSAGGTYYGYTF.

The chain has TRBV7-2 and TRBJ2-1; D possibly matches TRBD1 or TRBD2 (5 bases each). The germline V and J ends were trimmed by 5 bases and 4 bases, with 15 bases remaining between them. The CDR3 has 15 residues. Germline values: CDR1 SGHTA, CDR2 FQGNSA. The CDR3 sequence: CASSQSGRLYNEQFF. The CDR3 nucleotides are TGTGCCAGCAGCCAATCGGGACGCCTGTACAATGAGCAGTTCTTC.

V and J are TRBV25-1 and TRBJ2-1; 9 positions match TRBD1. The CDR3 consists of 14 residues. J gave up 2 bases and V 10 bases, and 6 bases lay outside the gene matches. Germline CDR1 and CDR2: MGHDK and SYGVNS. The CDR3 loop is CATEDRGAYNEQFF. CDR3 DNA: TGTGCCACCGAGGACAGGGGAGCCTACAATGAGCAGTTCTTC. The complete variable domain, with remaining parts taken from reference TRBV25-1 and TRBJ2-1, reads EADIYQTPRYLVIGTGKKITLECSQTMGHDKMYWYQQDPGMELHLIHYSYGVNSTEKGDLSSESTVSRIRTEHFPLTLESARPSHTSQYLCATEDRGAYNEQFFGPGTRLTVL.

V and J are TRBV20-1 and TRBJ1-1; TRBD1 agrees at 10 bases. The V gene end was trimmed by 7 bases and the J gene end by 5 bases; junction bases not matched to a gene: 10. This CDR3 has 14 residues. Per the germline V gene, CDR1 is DFQATT and CDR2 is SNEGSKA (reference sequence). The CDR3 DNA is TGCAGTGAACTTAAGACAGGGGGCTTTACTGAAGCTTTCTTT. Encoded protein: CSELKTGGFTEAFF.

The rearrangement joins TRBV6-2 or TRBV6-3 to TRBJ2-5, with D possibly TRBD2 on 6 matching bases. This CDR3 contains 13 residues. Trimming shortened V by 5 bases and J by 11 bases, and 18 bases separated the two germline ends. Germline V CDR1 and CDR2: MNHEY, SVGEGT. The CDR3 here is CASSQGTEGKQYF. CDR3 coding DNA: TGTGCCAGCAGTCAAGGGACGGAGGGGAAACAGTACTTC.

The chain recombines TRBV4-2 with TRBJ2-1; 11 bases are a match to TRBD2. The junction had 4 bases not matched to a gene; V was cut back by 4 bases and J by 5 bases. Germline-derived CDR1 and CDR2 are LGHNA and YNFKEQ. The CDR3 sequence is 15 residues long. The CDR3: CASSLSGGANNEQFF. Written as DNA, the CDR3 is TGTGCCAGCAGCCTTAGCGGGGGGGCTAACAATGAGCAGTTCTTC.

V usage is TRBV30 and J usage is TRBJ1-2; D might be TRBD1 (5 bases). Germline V gene sequence: CDR1 GTSNPN, CDR2 SVGIG (reference sequence). V lost 3 bases and J 2 bases, leaving 16 bases between the germline ends. The CDR3 is made up of 15 amino acids. The CDR3 sequence: CAWSKSGTGNYGYTF. In DNA, the CDR3 is TGTGCCTGGAGCAAGAGCGGGACGGGCAACTATGGCTACACCTTC.

Turning to this clonotype: Given a much more abundant clone one base away, this may be a read error. The gene calls are TRBV25-1 and TRBJ2-5; 9 positions match TRBD1. Germline CDR1 reads MGHDK; CDR2 reads SYGVNS. CDR3 length equals 15 residues. CDR3 coding DNA: TGTGCCAACAGTCTTGGGACAGGGAAAAGAGGGGAGCAGTACTTC. Translation gives CANSLGTGKRGEQYF.

This chain links TRBV20-1 with TRBJ1-2, with TRBD1 matching 8 bases. Unmatched junction bases numbered 2, after V lost 0 bases and J lost 5 bases. The length of the CDR3 is 13 residues. The germline gives CDR1 DFQATT, CDR2 SNEGSKA (reference sequence). The CDR3 loop reads CSARDGQGYGYTF. CDR3 DNA: TGCAGTGCTAGAGATGGACAGGGTTATGGCTACACCTTC.

The chain combines TRBV5-1 with TRBJ2-5; 10 bases are a match to TRBD2. The J call is doubtful: the DNA matches TRBJ2-7 better. The CDR3 consists of 14 residues. The germline V gene has CDR1 SGHRS and CDR2 YFSETQ. The CDR3 region has the DNA TGCGCCAGCAAGAGGACTAGCGGATTAAACGAGCAGTACTTC. It yields the protein CASKRTSGLNEQYF.

The rearrangement joins TRBV7-9 to TRBJ2-2; 8 nucleotides match TRBD1. V lost 5 bases to trimming and J lost 6 bases; unmatched junction nucleotides: 5. Germline CDR1 reads SEHNR; CDR2 reads FQNEAQ (reference sequence). The CDR3 runs 14 residues. The CDR3 region is CASSPRQGSGELFF. The CDR3 region has the DNA TGTGCCAGCAGCCCCAGACAGGGGTCCGGGGAGCTGTTTTTT.

In its sample, this clonotype was seen many times. The rearrangement links TRBV7-9 to TRBJ2-3; D unresolved. Germline-derived CDR1 and CDR2 are SEHNR and FQNEAQ (reference sequence). The CDR3 covers 12 residues. The V and J ends lost 7 bases and 7 bases respectively, with 12 bases between them. DNA for the CDR3: TGTGCCAGCACCAAAAATCTCAATACGCAGTATTTT. Translated, it gives CASTKNLNTQYF.

This clonotype was detected only once. The V gene is TRBV19, the J gene TRBJ1-2; D is uncertain. The length of the CDR3 is 16 residues. Germline CDR1 reads LNHDA; CDR2 reads SQIVND (reference sequence). V lost 9 bases and J 3 bases, leaving 23 bases between the germline ends. The CDR3 here is CASQSRVAEVHYGYTF. CDR3 coding DNA: TGTGCCAGCCAATCACGCGTAGCAGAGGTGCACTATGGCTACACCTTC.

This chain uses TRBV29-1 with TRBJ2-7; D tentatively reads TRBD1 or TRBD2 (5 bases each). CDR3 length: 12 amino acids. Between the trimmed V and J ends, which lost 4 bases and 3 bases, there was a span of 10 bases. From germline, CDR1 is SQVTM and CDR2 ANQGSEA. The CDR3 nucleotides are TGCAGCGTTGTTAGAGGGGACTACGAGCAGTACTTC. Translated, it gives CSVVRGDYEQYF.

This clonotype was seen repeatedly, ten times or more. The rearrangement uses TRBV20-1 and TRBJ2-1, with 10 bases lining up with TRBD1. The germline CDR1 and CDR2 sequences are DFQATT and SNEGSKA (reference sequence). CDR3 length equals 15 residues. V lost 4 bases and J lost 8; bases outside the gene matches: 11. The CDR3 here is CSATPRDRGGHEQFF. The CDR3, as DNA: TGCAGTGCTACGCCTCGGGACAGGGGAGGGCATGAGCAGTTCTTC.

This clonotype has a handful of counts. V and J are TRBV11-2 and TRBJ2-1; D unclear. The germline CDR1 and CDR2 sequences are SGHAT and FQNNGV. The CDR3 contains 15 residues. The V gene lost 0 bases and the J gene lost 0 bases, with 6 bases spanning the gap. This chain's CDR3 is CASSLEGFSYNEQFF. In nucleotides, the CDR3 is TGTGCCAGCAGCTTAGAAGGGTTCTCCTACAATGAGCAGTTCTTC.

The rearrangement joins TRBV12-3 or TRBV12-4 to TRBJ2-2, with D perhaps matching TRBD1 or TRBD2 (6 bases each). This CDR3 is built from 14 residues. With 2 bases removed from V and 5 bases from J, the gap between germline ends came to 9 bases. Written as DNA, the CDR3 is TGTGCCAGCAGTTTACAGGGGAGGACCGGGGAGCTGTTTTTT. Protein: CASSLQGRTGELFF.

The chain has TRBV11-2 and TRBJ1-1; no reliable D call. CDR1 is SGHAT and CDR2 is FQNNGV in the germline V gene. Deletions cut 3 bases from V and 5 bases from J, with 10 bases between. The CDR3 has 13 amino acids. The CDR3 reads CASSFNEVTEAFF. In DNA, the CDR3 is TGTGCCAGCAGCTTTAACGAGGTTACTGAAGCTTTCTTT.